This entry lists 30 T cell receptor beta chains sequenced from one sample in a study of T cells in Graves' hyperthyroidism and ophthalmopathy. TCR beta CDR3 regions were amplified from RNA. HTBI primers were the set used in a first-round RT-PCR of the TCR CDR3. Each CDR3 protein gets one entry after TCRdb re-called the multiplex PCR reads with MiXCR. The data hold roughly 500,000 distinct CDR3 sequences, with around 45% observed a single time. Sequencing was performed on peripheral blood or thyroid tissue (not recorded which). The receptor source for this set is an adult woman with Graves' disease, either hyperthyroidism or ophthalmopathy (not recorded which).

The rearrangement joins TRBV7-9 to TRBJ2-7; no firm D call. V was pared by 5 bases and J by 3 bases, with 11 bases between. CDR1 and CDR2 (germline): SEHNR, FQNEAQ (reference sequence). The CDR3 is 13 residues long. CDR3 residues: CASSHPAGYEQYF. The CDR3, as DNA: TGTGCCAGCAGCCACCCAGCCGGCTACGAGCAGTACTTC.

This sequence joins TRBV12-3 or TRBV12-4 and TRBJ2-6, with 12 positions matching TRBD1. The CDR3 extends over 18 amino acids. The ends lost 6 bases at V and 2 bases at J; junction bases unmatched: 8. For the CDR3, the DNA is TGTGCCAGCAGGTCCCGGGACAGGGGGCTCGCTGGGGCCAACGTCCTGACTTTC. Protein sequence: CASRSRDRGLAGANVLTF.

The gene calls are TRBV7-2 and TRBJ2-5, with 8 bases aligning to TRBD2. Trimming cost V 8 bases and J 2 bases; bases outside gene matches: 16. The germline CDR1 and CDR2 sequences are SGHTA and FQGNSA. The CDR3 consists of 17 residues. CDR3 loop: CASRRAGARPTQETQYF. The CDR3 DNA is TGTGCCAGCCGACGAGCGGGGGCCCGACCGACTCAAGAGACCCAGTACTTC.

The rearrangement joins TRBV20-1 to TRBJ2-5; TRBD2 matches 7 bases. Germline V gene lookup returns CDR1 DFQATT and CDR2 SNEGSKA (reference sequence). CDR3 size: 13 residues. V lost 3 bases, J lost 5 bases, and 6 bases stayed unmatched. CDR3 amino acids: CSASFGEGETQYF. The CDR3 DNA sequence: TGCAGTGCTAGTTTTGGGGAGGGGGAGACCCAGTACTTC.

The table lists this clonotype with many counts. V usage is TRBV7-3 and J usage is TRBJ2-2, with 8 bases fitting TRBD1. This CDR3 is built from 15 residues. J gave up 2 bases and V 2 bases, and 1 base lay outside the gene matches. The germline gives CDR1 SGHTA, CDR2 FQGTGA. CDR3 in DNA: TGTGCCAGCAGCTTAGACAGGGGTAACACCGGGGAGCTGTTTTTT. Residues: CASSLDRGNTGELFF.

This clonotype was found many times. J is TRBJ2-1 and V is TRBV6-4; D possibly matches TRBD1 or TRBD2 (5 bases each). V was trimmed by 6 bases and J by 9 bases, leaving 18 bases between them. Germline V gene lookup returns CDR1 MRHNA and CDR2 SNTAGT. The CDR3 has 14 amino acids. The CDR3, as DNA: TGTGCCAGCAGCCTAGGCGAGAGTGGGGGTGAGCAGTTCTTC. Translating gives CASSLGESGGEQFF.

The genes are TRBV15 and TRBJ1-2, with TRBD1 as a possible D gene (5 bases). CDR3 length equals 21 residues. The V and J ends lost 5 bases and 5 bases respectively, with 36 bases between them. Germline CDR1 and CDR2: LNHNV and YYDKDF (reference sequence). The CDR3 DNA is TGTGCCACCAGCGCCGAAGGAGGACCGGCGGGACCTTTGAGAACGGCGTATGGCTACACCTTC. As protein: CATSAEGGPAGPLRTAYGYTF.

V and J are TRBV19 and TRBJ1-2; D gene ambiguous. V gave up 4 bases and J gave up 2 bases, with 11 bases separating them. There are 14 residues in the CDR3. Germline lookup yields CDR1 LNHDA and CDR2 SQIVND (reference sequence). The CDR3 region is CASSNEGSNYGYTF. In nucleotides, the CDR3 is TGTGCCAGTAGTAATGAGGGCAGCAACTATGGCTACACCTTC.

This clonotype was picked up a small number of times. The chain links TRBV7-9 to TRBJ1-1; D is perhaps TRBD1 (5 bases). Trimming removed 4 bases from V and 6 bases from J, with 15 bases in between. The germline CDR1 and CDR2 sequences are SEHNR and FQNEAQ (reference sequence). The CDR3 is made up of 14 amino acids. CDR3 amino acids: CASSSDSSYAEAFF. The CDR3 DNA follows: TGTGCCAGCAGCTCAGACAGCTCATACGCTGAAGCTTTCTTT.

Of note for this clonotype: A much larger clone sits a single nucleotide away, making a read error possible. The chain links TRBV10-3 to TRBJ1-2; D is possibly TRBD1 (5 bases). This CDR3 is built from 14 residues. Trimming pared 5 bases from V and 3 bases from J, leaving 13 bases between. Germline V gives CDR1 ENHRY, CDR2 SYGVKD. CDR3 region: CAISYHGADYGYTF. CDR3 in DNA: TGTGCCATCAGTTATCACGGGGCGGACTATGGCTACACCTTC.

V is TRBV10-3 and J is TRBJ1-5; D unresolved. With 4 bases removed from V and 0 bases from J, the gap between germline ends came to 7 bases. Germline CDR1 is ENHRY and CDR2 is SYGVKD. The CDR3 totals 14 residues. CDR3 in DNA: TGTGCCATCAGTGCCGGGGATAGCAATCAGCCCCAGCATTTT. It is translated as CAISAGDSNQPQHF.

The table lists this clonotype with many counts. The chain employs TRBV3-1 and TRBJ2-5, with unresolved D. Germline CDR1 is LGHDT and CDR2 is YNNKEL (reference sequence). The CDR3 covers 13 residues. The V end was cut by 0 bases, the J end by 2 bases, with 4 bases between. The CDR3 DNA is TGTGCCAGCAGCCAAGAGCTACAAGAGACCCAGTACTTC. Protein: CASSQELQETQYF.

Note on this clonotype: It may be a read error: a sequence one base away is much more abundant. CDR3 bases: TGTGCCAGCAGCAAGATTGCAACTAATGAAAAAATGTTTTTT. This encodes CASSKIATNEKMFF. This sequence joins TRBV12-3 or TRBV12-4 and TRBJ1-4, with no clear D. CDR3 length equals 14 residues.

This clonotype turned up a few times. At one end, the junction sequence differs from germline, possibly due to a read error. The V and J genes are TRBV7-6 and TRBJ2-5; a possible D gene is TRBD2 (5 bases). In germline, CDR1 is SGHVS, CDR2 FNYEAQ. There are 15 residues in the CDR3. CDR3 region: CTSRPGLSAGETQYF. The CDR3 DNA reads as TGTACCAGCAGACCCGGTCTGTCGGCGGGAGAGACCCAGTACTTC.

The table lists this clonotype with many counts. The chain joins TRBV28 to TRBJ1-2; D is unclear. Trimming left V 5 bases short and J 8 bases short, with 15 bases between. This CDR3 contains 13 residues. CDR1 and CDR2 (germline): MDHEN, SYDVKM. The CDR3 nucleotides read TGTGCCAGCAGTCAACCGGACGGTGGGGGCTACACCTTC. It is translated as CASSQPDGGGYTF.

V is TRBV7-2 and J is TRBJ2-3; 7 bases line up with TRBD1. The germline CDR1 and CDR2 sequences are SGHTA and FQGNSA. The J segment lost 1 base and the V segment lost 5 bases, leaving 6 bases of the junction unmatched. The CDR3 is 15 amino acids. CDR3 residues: CASSLRQGGTDTQYF. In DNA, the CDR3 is TGTGCCAGCAGCCTGCGACAGGGTGGCACAGATACGCAGTATTTT.

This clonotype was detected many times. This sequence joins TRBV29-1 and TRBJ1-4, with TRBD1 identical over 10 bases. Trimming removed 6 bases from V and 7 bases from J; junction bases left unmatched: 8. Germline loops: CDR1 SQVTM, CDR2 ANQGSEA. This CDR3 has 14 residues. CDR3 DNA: TGCAGCGTCCACGGGACAGGGGCGGGTGAAAAACTGTTTTTT. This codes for CSVHGTGAGEKLFF. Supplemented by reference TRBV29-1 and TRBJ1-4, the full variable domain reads SAVISQKPSRDICQRGTSLTIQCQVDSQVTMMFWYRQQPGQSLTLIATANQGSEATYESGFVIDKFPISRPNLTFSTLTVSNMSPEDSSIYLCSVHGTGAGEKLFFGSGTQLSVL.

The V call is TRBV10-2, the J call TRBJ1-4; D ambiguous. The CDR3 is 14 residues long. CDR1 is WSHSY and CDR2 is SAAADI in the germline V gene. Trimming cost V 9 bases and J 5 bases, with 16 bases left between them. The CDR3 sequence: CARVNRTSNEKLFF. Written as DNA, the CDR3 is TGCGCCAGGGTGAACAGAACTTCCAATGAAAAACTGTTTTTT.

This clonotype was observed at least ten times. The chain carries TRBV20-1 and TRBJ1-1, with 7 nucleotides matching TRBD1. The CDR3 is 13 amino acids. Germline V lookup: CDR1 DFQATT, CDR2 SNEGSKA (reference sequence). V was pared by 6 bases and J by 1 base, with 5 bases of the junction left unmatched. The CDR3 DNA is TGCAGTGCCGACAGGGTTTGGAACACTGAAGCTTTCTTT. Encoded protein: CSADRVWNTEAFF.

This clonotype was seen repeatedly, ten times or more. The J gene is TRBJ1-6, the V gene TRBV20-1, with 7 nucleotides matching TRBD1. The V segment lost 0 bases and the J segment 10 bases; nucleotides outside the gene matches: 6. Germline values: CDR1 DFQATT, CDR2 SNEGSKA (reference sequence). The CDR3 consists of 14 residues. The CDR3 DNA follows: TGCAGTGCTAGAGATGACAGGGTGAACTCACCCCTCCACTTT. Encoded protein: CSARDDRVNSPLHF.

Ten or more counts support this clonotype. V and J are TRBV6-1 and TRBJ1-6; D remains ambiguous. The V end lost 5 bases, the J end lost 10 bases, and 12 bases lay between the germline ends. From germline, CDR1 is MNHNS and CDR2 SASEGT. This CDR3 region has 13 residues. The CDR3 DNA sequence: TGTGCCAGCAGTATGGAGGGCCAGTCACCCCTCCACTTT. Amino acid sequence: CASSMEGQSPLHF.

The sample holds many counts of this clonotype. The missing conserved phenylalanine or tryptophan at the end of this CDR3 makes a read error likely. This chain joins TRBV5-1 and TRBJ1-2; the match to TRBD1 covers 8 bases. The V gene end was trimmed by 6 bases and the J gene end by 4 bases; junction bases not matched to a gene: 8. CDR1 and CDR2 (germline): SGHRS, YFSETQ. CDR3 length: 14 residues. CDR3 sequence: CASTHGTGSYGYTL. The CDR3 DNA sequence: TGCGCCAGCACGCACGGGACAGGCTCCTATGGCTACACCCTC.

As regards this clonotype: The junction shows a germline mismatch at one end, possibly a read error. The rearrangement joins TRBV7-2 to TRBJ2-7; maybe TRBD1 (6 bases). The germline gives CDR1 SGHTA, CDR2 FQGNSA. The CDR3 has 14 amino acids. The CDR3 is CASSYRQDSYEQYF. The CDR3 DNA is TGCGCCAGCAGCTACAGACAGGACTCCTACGAGCAGTACTTC.

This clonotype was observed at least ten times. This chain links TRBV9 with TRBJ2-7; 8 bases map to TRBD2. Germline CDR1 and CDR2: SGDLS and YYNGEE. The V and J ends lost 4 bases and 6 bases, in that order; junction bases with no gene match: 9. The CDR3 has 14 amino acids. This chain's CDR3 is CASSPPGGIAEQYF. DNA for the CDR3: TGTGCCAGCAGCCCCCCGGGGGGGATCGCCGAGCAGTACTTC.

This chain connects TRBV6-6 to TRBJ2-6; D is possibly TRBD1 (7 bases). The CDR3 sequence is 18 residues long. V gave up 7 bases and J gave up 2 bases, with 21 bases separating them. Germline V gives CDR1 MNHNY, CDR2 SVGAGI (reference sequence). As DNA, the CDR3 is TGTGCCAGCATGAGGGTCAGGGGGGCTCTAACTGGGGCCAACGTCCTGACTTTC. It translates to CASMRVRGALTGANVLTF.

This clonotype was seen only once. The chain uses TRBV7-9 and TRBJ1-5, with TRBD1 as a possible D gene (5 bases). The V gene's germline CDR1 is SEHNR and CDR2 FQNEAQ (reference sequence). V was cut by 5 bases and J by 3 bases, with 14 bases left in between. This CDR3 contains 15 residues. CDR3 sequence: CASSAQAGLNQPQHF. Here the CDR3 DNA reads TGTGCCAGCAGCGCGCAGGCAGGGCTCAATCAGCCCCAGCATTTT.

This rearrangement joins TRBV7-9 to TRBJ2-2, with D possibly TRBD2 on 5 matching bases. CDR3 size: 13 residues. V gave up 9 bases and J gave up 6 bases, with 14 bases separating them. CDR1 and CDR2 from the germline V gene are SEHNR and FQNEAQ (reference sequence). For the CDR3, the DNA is TGTGCCAGTGGCTGGACGGAGGCCGGGGAGCTGTTTTTT. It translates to CASGWTEAGELFF.

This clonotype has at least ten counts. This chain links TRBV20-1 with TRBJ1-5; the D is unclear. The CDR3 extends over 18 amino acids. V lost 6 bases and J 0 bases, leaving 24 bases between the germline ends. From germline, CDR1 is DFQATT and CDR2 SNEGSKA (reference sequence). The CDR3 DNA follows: TGCAGTGCCCACCCCCTGGGAGGGAGTACATATAGCAATCAGCCCCAGCATTTT. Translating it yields CSAHPLGGSTYSNQPQHF.

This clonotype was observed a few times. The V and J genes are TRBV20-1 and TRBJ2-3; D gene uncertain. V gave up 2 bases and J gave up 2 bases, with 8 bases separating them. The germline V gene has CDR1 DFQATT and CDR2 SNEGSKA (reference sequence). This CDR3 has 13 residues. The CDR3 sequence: CSARSAATDTQYF. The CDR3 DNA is TGCAGTGCTAGATCTGCGGCCACAGATACGCAGTATTTT.

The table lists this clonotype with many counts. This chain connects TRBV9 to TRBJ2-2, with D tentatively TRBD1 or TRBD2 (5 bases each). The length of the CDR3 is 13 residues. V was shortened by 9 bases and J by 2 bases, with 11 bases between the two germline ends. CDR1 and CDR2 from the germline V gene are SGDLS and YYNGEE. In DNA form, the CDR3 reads TGTGCCACCTCGAGGGGCAACACCGGGGAGCTGTTTTTT. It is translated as CATSRGNTGELFF.